These 19 T cell receptor beta chains originate from one sample sequenced in a study of response to subunit inactivated influenza vaccine. Each CDR3 protein gets one entry after TCRdb re-called the RT-PCR reads with MiXCR. This table has about 570,000 distinct CDR3 sequences, roughly 12% appearing once. The source was PBMCs from blood, collected on the day of vaccination. The receptors come from a man aged 50 to 59 who received an inactivated influenza vaccine.

This clonotype occurred many times. V usage is TRBV6-5 and J usage is TRBJ2-1, with 9 bases aligning to TRBD2. The J segment lost 9 bases and the V segment lost 2 bases, leaving 2 bases of the junction unmatched. CDR1 and CDR2 from the germline V gene are MNHEY and SVGAGI. This CDR3 has 13 amino acids. CDR3 in DNA: TGTGCCAGCAGTTACGCGGGGGGGGGTGAGCAGTTCTTC. Translated, it gives CASSYAGGGEQFF.

On this clonotype: A read error may produce the germline difference seen at one junction end. This rearrangement joins TRBV6-2 or TRBV6-3 to TRBJ2-3; TRBD1 agrees at 8 bases. The CDR3 extends over 20 amino acids. Germline-derived CDR1 and CDR2 are MNHEY and SVGEGT. CDR3 residues: CAKGQGAYPPALGNTDAQYF. Here the CDR3 DNA reads TGTGCCAAAGGGCAGGGGGCATACCCACCTGCCCTAGGGAATACAGATGCGCAGTATTTT.

Only a few counts were recorded for this clonotype. The rearrangement uses TRBV4-1 and TRBJ2-4; 7 bases align to TRBD1. The germline V gene has CDR1 MGHRA and CDR2 YSYEKL. This CDR3 comprises 16 residues. V shed 5 bases and J 0 bases; nucleotides not matched to a gene: 7. The CDR3 DNA reads TGCGCCAGCAGCACCCGGACAGGAGTAGCCAAAAACATTCAGTACTTC. It codes for CASSTRTGVAKNIQYF.

The rearrangement uses TRBV28 and TRBJ2-7; 7 bases map to TRBD1. V lost 8 bases to trimming and J lost 2 bases; unmatched junction nucleotides: 3. Germline CDR1 is MDHEN and CDR2 is SYDVKM. The CDR3 length is 12 residues. The CDR3, as DNA: TGTGCCAGCGGACAGGAAACCTACGAGCAGTACTTC. This codes for CASGQETYEQYF.

The table lists this clonotype with many counts. V usage is TRBV6-2 or TRBV6-3 and J usage is TRBJ1-1; D uncertain. The V and J ends lost 0 bases and 0 bases respectively, with 2 bases between them. CDR3 length: 13 residues. The germline gives CDR1 MNHEY, CDR2 SVGEGT. CDR3 bases: TGTGCCAGCAGTTACTCTTTGAACACTGAAGCTTTCTTT. As protein: CASSYSLNTEAFF.

This clonotype has only a few counts. This chain connects TRBV28 to TRBJ2-7; 10 positions agree with TRBD1. The CDR3 totals 14 residues. Germline lookup yields CDR1 MDHEN and CDR2 SYDVKM. With 4 bases clipped from V and 7 bases from J, the junction kept 7 bases outside the gene matches. The CDR3 DNA follows: TGTGCCAGCAGTTGGACCGGGACAGGGGTAGAGCAGTACTTC. The encoded protein is CASSWTGTGVEQYF.

The V and J genes are TRBV28 and TRBJ1-1; the D gene is possibly TRBD1 (5 bases). The CDR3 totals 13 residues. The V and J ends lost 5 bases and 5 bases respectively, with 12 bases between them. Germline V gene data show CDR1 as MDHEN and CDR2 as SYDVKM. The CDR3 coding sequence is TGTGCCAGCAGTAAACCAGGGTTTACTGAAGCTTTCTTT. Translated, it gives CASSKPGFTEAFF.

This clonotype was picked up a small number of times. The CDR3 DNA sequence: TGTGCCAGCACCCGGAGCCCGACTAGCGCCACACACCACTCCTACGAGCAGTACTTC. This gives the protein CASTRSPTSATHHSYEQYF. This chain uses TRBV11-2 with TRBJ2-7, with 8 bases that match TRBD2. Germline V gives CDR1 SGHAT, CDR2 FQNNGV. The CDR3 runs 19 residues. J was trimmed by 0 bases and V by 7 bases; bases with no gene match: 20.

DNA for the CDR3: TGTGCCAGCAGTGTCCAGGGGTCGCAGTTCTTC. Translation: CASSVQGSQFF. The V gene is TRBV25-1, the J gene TRBJ2-1; tentatively, D is TRBD1 (6 bases). CDR1 and CDR2 (germline): MGHDK, SYGVNS. The CDR3 is 11 amino acids. V lost 4 bases to trimming and J lost 12 bases, with 10 bases between them.

This clonotype was counted a few times. The chain combines TRBV7-2 with TRBJ1-2, with 9 bases identical to TRBD1. J gave up 7 bases and V 5 bases, and 8 bases lay outside the gene matches. The CDR3 consists of 14 residues. Germline V gene lookup returns CDR1 SGHTA and CDR2 FQGNSA. In DNA form, the CDR3 reads TGTGCCAGCAGCACTCAACAGGGGGCCGTTGGCTACACCTTC. Its protein product is CASSTQQGAVGYTF.

The chain employs TRBV11-2 and TRBJ1-1; D may be TRBD1 (5 bases). Trimming cost V 5 bases and J 1 base, with 11 bases left between them. From germline, CDR1 is SGHAT and CDR2 FQNNGV. The CDR3 is 14 residues long. The chain's CDR3 is CASSPQVPNTEAFF. The DNA for the CDR3 is TGTGCCAGCAGCCCACAGGTCCCGAACACTGAAGCTTTCTTT.

J is TRBJ2-3 and V is TRBV9; 8 bases line up with TRBD2. CDR3 length: 15 residues. The junction had 7 bases not matched to a gene; V was cut back by 6 bases and J by 1 base. Germline lookup yields CDR1 SGDLS and CDR2 YYNGEE. The CDR3 region has the DNA TGTGCCAGCACCCCCACCGGGGGGGGCACAGATACGCAGTATTTT. Its translation: CASTPTGGGTDTQYF. The complete variable domain, with remaining parts taken from reference TRBV9 and TRBJ2-3, reads DSGVTQTPKHLITATGQRVTLRCSPRSGDLSVYWYQQSLDQGLQFLIQYYNGEERAKGNILERFSAQQFPDLHSELNLSSLELGDSALYFCASTPTGGGTDTQYFGPGTRLTVL.

The rearrangement joins TRBV20-1 to TRBJ2-7; D might be TRBD2 (6 bases). V gave up 3 bases and J gave up 4 bases, with 19 bases separating them. The CDR3 length is 15 residues. Germline-derived CDR1 and CDR2 are DFQATT and SNEGSKA (reference sequence). The CDR3 spells CSARKRRREKYEQYF. DNA of the CDR3: TGCAGTGCTAGGAAGAGGAGGAGGGAAAAATACGAGCAGTACTTC.

In this sample, this clonotype turned up a few times. The chain employs TRBV3-1 and TRBJ1-5; D might be TRBD1 (6 bases). Looked up from germline, CDR1 is LGHDT and CDR2 is YNNKEL (reference sequence). V was shortened by 1 base and J by 2 bases, with 9 bases between the two germline ends. This CDR3 spans 15 amino acids. In DNA form, the CDR3 reads TGTGCCAGCAGCCAAGGAAGACAGGGCAATCAGCCCCAGCATTTT. This sequence encodes CASSQGRQGNQPQHF.

The chain joins TRBV6-1 to TRBJ2-7; 9 positions match TRBD1. Germline lookup yields CDR1 MNHNS and CDR2 SASEGT. The J segment lost 6 bases and the V segment lost 4 bases, leaving 10 bases of the junction unmatched. This CDR3 has 15 amino acids. The CDR3 nucleotides read TGTGCCAGCAGTGGGAATAGGGACAGGGCCGGCGAGCAGTACTTC. Translated, it gives CASSGNRDRAGEQYF.

This clonotype has only a few counts. The chain is built from TRBV12-3 or TRBV12-4 and TRBJ2-1, with TRBD2 matching over 11 bases. V gave up 4 bases and J gave up 4 bases; unmatched junction bases: 3. The length of the CDR3 is 15 residues. The CDR3 DNA reads as TGTGCCAGCAGTTCTAGCGGGGGGCGATACAATGAGCAGTTCTTC. Translating gives CASSSSGGRYNEQFF.

The sample holds a few counts of this clonotype. V and J are TRBV5-1 and TRBJ2-1, with TRBD1 matching over 8 bases. CDR1 is SGHRS, CDR2 YFSETQ, per germline. V shed 4 bases, J shed 5 bases, and the junction held 5 bases outside the gene matches. The CDR3 has 14 amino acids. This CDR3 reads CASSIRQGHNEQFF. Written as DNA, the CDR3 is TGCGCCAGCAGCATCCGACAGGGGCACAATGAGCAGTTCTTC.

On this clonotype itself: Since a much larger clone is just one base distant, this may be a read error. Likely a read error: the CDR3 ends without its conserved phenylalanine or tryptophan. The chain is built from TRBV29-1 and TRBJ2-2, with a weak D call TRBD2 (5 bases). V was pared by 0 bases and J by 1 base, with 12 bases between. The V gene's germline CDR1 is SQVTM and CDR2 ANQGSEA. This CDR3 region has 16 residues. The CDR3 region is CSVEEKRRGNTGELFY. CDR3 sequence (DNA): TGCAGCGTTGAAGAAAAGCGCCGGGGGAACACCGGGGAGCTGTTTTAT.

This clonotype was counted between two and nine times. DNA for the CDR3: TGTGCCAGCAGCGACGGAGGGGGGGGGTACGGCTATGGCTACACCTTC. Its protein is CASSDGGGGYGYGYTF. This chain uses TRBV5-5 with TRBJ1-2, with D perhaps matching TRBD1 (6 bases). CDR1 and CDR2 from the germline V gene are SGHKS and YYEKEE (reference sequence). The V end lost 4 bases, the J end lost 4 bases, and 20 bases lay between the germline ends. The CDR3 loop spans 16 amino acids. Supplemented by reference TRBV5-5 and TRBJ1-2, the full variable domain reads DAGVTQSPTHLIKTRGQQVTLRCSPISGHKSVSWYQQVLGQGPQFIFQYYEKEERGRGNFPDRFSARQFPNYSSELNVNALLLGDSALYLCASSDGGGGYGYGYTFGSGTRLTVV.